The 30 T cell receptor beta chains below were found in one sample sequenced in a study of T cells after yellow fever vaccination. Via MiXCR, TCRdb re-called the 5' RACE reads, giving one row per CDR3 protein. The sample shows 300,000 to 400,000 distinct CDR3 sequences, roughly 6.2% of them seen only once. This specimen was PBMCs, taken 5 days after the yellow fever booster vaccination. Receptors were obtained from a man aged 25 to 45 who received the YFV17D yellow fever vaccine.

This clonotype was observed a handful of times. J is TRBJ2-1 and V is TRBV24-1; D not certain. Germline V lookup: CDR1 KGHDR, CDR2 SFDVKD. This CDR3 region has 16 residues. The V gene lost 4 bases and the J gene lost 0 bases, with 12 bases spanning the gap. DNA of the CDR3: TGTGCCACCAGTGACCGACTGGCCAGCTCCTACAATGAGCAGTTCTTC. This sequence encodes CATSDRLASSYNEQFF.

This clonotype came up a few times. The chain combines TRBV5-4 with TRBJ2-5, with D unclear. The V and J ends lost 0 bases and 5 bases respectively, with 8 bases between them. CDR3 size: 13 residues. Germline values: CDR1 SGHNT, CDR2 YYREEE (reference sequence). The CDR3 sequence is CASSLAHGETQYF. Written as DNA, the CDR3 is TGTGCCAGCAGCTTGGCCCATGGCGAGACCCAGTACTTC.

This clonotype was seen repeatedly, ten times or more. The chain recombines TRBV7-8 with TRBJ2-5, with 11 bases aligning to TRBD2. Per germline, CDR1 SGHVS and CDR2 FQNEAQ. V was clipped by 1 base and J by 2 bases; unmatched bases: 6. CDR3 size: 17 residues. The CDR3 DNA is TGTGCCAGCAGCTTAGAAGGGACTAGCGGAGAACAAGAGACCCAGTACTTC. Amino acid sequence: CASSLEGTSGEQETQYF.

The chain carries TRBV20-1 and TRBJ2-7; no firm D call. The germline CDR1 and CDR2 sequences are DFQATT and SNEGSKA (reference sequence). This CDR3 region has 11 residues. The V gene lost 2 bases and the J gene lost 6 bases, with 8 bases spanning the gap. CDR3: CSARRKSEQYF. CDR3 DNA: TGCAGTGCTAGAAGAAAAAGCGAGCAGTACTTC.

There are a few counts of this clonotype. The genes are TRBV7-6 and TRBJ2-1, with D unresolved. The CDR3 loop spans 15 amino acids. V lost 4 bases, J lost 8 bases, and 18 bases lay in between. CDR1 is SGHVS, CDR2 FNYEAQ, per germline. CDR3 protein: CASSSMGWNSYEQFF. The DNA for the CDR3 is TGTGCCAGCAGCTCCATGGGATGGAACTCGTATGAGCAGTTCTTC. Supplemented by reference TRBV7-6 and TRBJ2-1, the full variable domain reads GAGVSQSPRYKVTKRGQDVALRCDPISGHVSLYWYRQALGQGPEFLTYFNYEAQQDKSGLPNDRFSAERPEGSISTLTIQRTEQRDSAMYRCASSSMGWNSYEQFFGPGTRLTVL.

This clonotype was observed a few times. This rearrangement joins TRBV4-2 to TRBJ2-2, with D perhaps assigned TRBD1 or TRBD2 (5 bases each). From germline, CDR1 is LGHNA and CDR2 YNFKEQ. The CDR3 extends over 21 amino acids. Trimming removed 0 bases at V and 0 bases at J, with 23 bases between. CDR3 region: CASSQEQAGLATRTNTGELFF. Here the CDR3 DNA reads TGTGCCAGCAGCCAAGAACAGGCGGGCCTAGCAACCCGGACGAACACCGGGGAGCTGTTTTTT.

This clonotype was picked up a small number of times. The rearrangement links TRBV12-3 or TRBV12-4 to TRBJ2-7; possibly TRBD1 for D (5 bases). V was shortened by 7 bases and J by 0 bases, with 13 bases between the two germline ends. This CDR3 is built from 14 residues. The CDR3 sequence: CASKLQDLSYEQYF. CDR3 in DNA: TGTGCCAGCAAACTACAGGACCTCTCCTACGAGCAGTACTTC.

This clonotype was counted many times. This rearrangement joins TRBV6-5 to TRBJ2-5; possibly TRBD1 for D (6 bases). Looked up from germline, CDR1 is MNHEY and CDR2 is SVGAGI. There are 15 residues in the CDR3. The V and J ends lost 0 bases and 5 bases respectively, with 13 bases between them. The DNA of the CDR3 is TGTGCCAGCAGTTACTCTCTAGGGCAGGGGGAGACCCAGTACTTC. The encoded protein is CASSYSLGQGETQYF.

This clonotype was recorded many times. The chain employs TRBV7-9 and TRBJ2-1; the D is unclear. Germline CDR1 and CDR2: SEHNR and FQNEAQ (reference sequence). Trimming pared 7 bases from V and 8 bases from J, leaving 18 bases between. The CDR3 runs 14 residues. CDR3 nucleotide sequence: TGTGCCAGCATCGAAGACCGGTTTAAGGATGAGCAGTTCTTC. Translating it yields CASIEDRFKDEQFF. The full variable domain, with the rest looked up from reference TRBV7-9 and TRBJ2-1, is DTGVSQNPRHKITKRGQNVTFRCDPISEHNRLYWYRQTLGQGPEFLTYFQNEAQLEKSRLLSDRFSAERPKGSFSTLEIQRTEQGDSAMYLCASIEDRFKDEQFFGPGTRLTVL.

V and J are TRBV6-6 and TRBJ1-3; no reliable D call. The length of the CDR3 is 13 residues. V was clipped by 6 bases and J by 0 bases, with 6 bases between them. Germline V gene lookup returns CDR1 MNHNY and CDR2 SVGAGI (reference sequence). Written as DNA, the CDR3 is TGTGCCAGCAGCGACCACTCTGGAAACACCATATATTTT. Its protein product is CASSDHSGNTIYF.

There are many counts of this clonotype. This chain connects TRBV29-1 to TRBJ1-2; D is undetermined. V dropped 1 base and J dropped 7 bases, with 7 bases sitting between them. Germline CDR1 is SQVTM and CDR2 is ANQGSEA. This CDR3 region has 11 residues. The CDR3 DNA sequence: TGCAGCGTTGAAGGGCTCGGTGGCTACACCTTC. This encodes CSVEGLGGYTF.

In this sample, this clonotype turned up a few times. The V gene is TRBV9, the J gene TRBJ2-5; no reliable D call. There are 14 residues in the CDR3. CDR1 is SGDLS and CDR2 is YYNGEE in the germline V gene. The ends were cut back, 0 bases at V and 4 bases at J, with 10 bases in the middle. Here the CDR3 reads CASSVGNRLETQYF. Written as DNA, the CDR3 is TGTGCCAGCAGCGTAGGCAATCGGTTAGAGACCCAGTACTTC.

This clonotype was counted a few times. The J gene is TRBJ2-1, the V gene TRBV30; no clear D gene. The CDR3 totals 10 residues. CDR1 and CDR2 from the germline V gene are GTSNPN and SVGIG (reference sequence). The ends were cut back, 5 bases at V and 5 bases at J, with 4 bases in the middle. The CDR3 loop is CAWGDNEQFF. The CDR3 region has the DNA TGTGCCTGGGGCGACAATGAGCAGTTCTTC.

The chain is built from TRBV4-3 and TRBJ2-1, with 10 bases matching TRBD1. The junction had 15 bases not matched to a gene; V was cut back by 5 bases and J by 5 bases. CDR3 size: 18 residues. Per germline, CDR1 LGHNA and CDR2 YSLEER. The CDR3 sequence: CASSFKTGDRGRDNEQFF. The CDR3 DNA is TGCGCCAGCAGCTTTAAAACAGGCGACAGGGGGCGCGACAATGAGCAGTTCTTC.

There are a few counts of this clonotype. The V gene is TRBV7-9, the J gene TRBJ2-7, with 13 bases matching TRBD2. This CDR3 has 15 amino acids. V gave up 2 bases and J gave up 9 bases; unmatched junction bases: 7. Germline-derived CDR1 and CDR2 are SEHNR and FQNEAQ (reference sequence). As DNA, the CDR3 is TGTGCCAGCAGCTTACTGGGACTAGCGGGATCCAGGCAGTACTTC. Its translation: CASSLLGLAGSRQYF.

This clonotype was seen at least ten times. The chain links TRBV6-1 to TRBJ2-4, with D maybe TRBD1 (6 bases). This CDR3 has 18 residues. Germline-derived CDR1 and CDR2 are MNHNS and SASEGT. V was pared by 6 bases and J by 1 base, with 22 bases between. The CDR3 region is CASSPLLQGPSAKNIQYF. The CDR3 DNA reads as TGTGCCAGCAGCCCCCTCCTCCAGGGGCCCTCGGCCAAAAACATTCAGTACTTC.

Of note for this clonotype: One end of the junction varies from germline; a read error may be responsible. V is TRBV10-3 and J is TRBJ2-1, with 10 bases aligning to TRBD1. This CDR3 spans 14 amino acids. CDR1 is ENHRY and CDR2 is SYGVKD in the germline V gene. The CDR3 DNA reads as TGTGCCATCAAGGTGACAGGGGGCTACCATGAGCAGTTCTTC. Its translation is CAIKVTGGYHEQFF.

This clonotype was seen only a few times. V usage is TRBV20-1 and J usage is TRBJ2-7; TRBD1 agrees at 7 bases. This CDR3 region has 13 residues. From germline, CDR1 is DFQATT and CDR2 SNEGSKA (reference sequence). Losses at the gene ends were 3 bases for V and 5 bases for J; bases not matched to a gene: 7. Here the CDR3 reads CSASQQGFHEQYF. The CDR3 bases are TGCAGTGCTAGCCAACAGGGGTTCCACGAGCAGTACTTC.

This clonotype was seen a handful of times. The genes are TRBV5-5 and TRBJ2-2; D may match TRBD1 or TRBD2 (5 bases each). The CDR3 sequence is 14 residues long. CDR1 is SGHKS and CDR2 is YYEKEE in the germline V gene (reference sequence). V lost 3 bases and J lost 5, with 11 bases in between. The DNA for the CDR3 is TGTGCCAGCAGCTGGGTTGGGGGAACCGGGGAGCTGTTTTTT. Translating it yields CASSWVGGTGELFF.

In its sample, this clonotype was seen many times. The rearrangement uses TRBV7-3 and TRBJ2-2; 7 bases are a match to TRBD1. The CDR3 length is 15 residues. The germline gives CDR1 SGHTA, CDR2 FQGTGA. Losses at the gene ends were 5 bases for V and 4 bases for J; bases not matched to a gene: 7. The CDR3 nucleotides read TGTGCCAGCAGCCTGGGGGACAGCCGCACCGGGGAGCTGTTTTTT. Translated: CASSLGDSRTGELFF.

This clonotype was observed at least ten times. This chain uses TRBV6-5 with TRBJ2-5, with D perhaps TRBD1 or TRBD2 (6 bases each). The CDR3 extends over 14 amino acids. Germline V gene sequence: CDR1 MNHEY, CDR2 SVGAGI. V was shortened by 4 bases and J by 4 bases, with 13 bases between the two germline ends. CDR3 DNA: TGTGCCAGCAGTTGGGTACAGGGAGGAGAGACCCAGTACTTC. Protein sequence: CASSWVQGGETQYF.

This clonotype has just a few counts. V and J are TRBV6-1 and TRBJ2-1, with 14 nucleotides matching TRBD2. The trim removed 5 bases at V and 9 bases at J, leaving 9 bases unmatched. This CDR3 region has 16 residues. Germline values: CDR1 MNHNS, CDR2 SASEGT. Here the CDR3 reads CASSTTSGRAWREQFF. The CDR3, as DNA: TGTGCCAGCAGTACGACTAGCGGGAGGGCCTGGCGTGAGCAGTTCTTC.

J is TRBJ2-1 and V is TRBV19; 10 nucleotides match TRBD1. Per the germline V gene, CDR1 is LNHDA and CDR2 is SQIVND (reference sequence). The V and J ends lost 2 bases and 8 bases, in that order; junction bases with no gene match: 9. CDR3 length equals 16 residues. The CDR3 is CASSIPRDRGYYEQFF. The CDR3 bases are TGTGCCAGTAGTATACCCCGGGACAGGGGATACTATGAGCAGTTCTTC.

This clonotype appeared a few times. V is TRBV29-1 and J is TRBJ2-7; 11 nucleotides match TRBD2. This CDR3 has 13 amino acids. V dropped 4 bases and J dropped 6; count of bases not matched to a gene: 5. The germline V gene has CDR1 SQVTM and CDR2 ANQGSEA. Here the CDR3 reads CSVGLAGGSEQYF. As DNA, the CDR3 is TGCAGCGTTGGGCTAGCGGGAGGTAGCGAGCAGTACTTC.

This clonotype was recorded at least ten times. V is TRBV15 and J is TRBJ2-1; perhaps TRBD1 as D (5 bases). Per the germline V gene, CDR1 is LNHNV and CDR2 is YYDKDF (reference sequence). This CDR3 region has 15 residues. V was cut by 1 base and J by 4 bases, with 11 bases left in between. CDR3 sequence: CATSRAIGAYNEQFF. The CDR3 DNA reads TGTGCCACCAGCAGAGCCATAGGGGCTTACAATGAGCAGTTCTTC.

This clonotype was observed a single time. V is TRBV5-1 and J is TRBJ2-2; 9 bases line up with TRBD1. V dropped 0 bases and J dropped 4; count of bases not matched to a gene: 7. This CDR3 spans 17 amino acids. CDR1 and CDR2 from the germline V gene are SGHRS and YFSETQ. The CDR3 here is CASSLAGTGTSTGELFF. The DNA for the CDR3 is TGCGCCAGCAGCTTGGCCGGGACAGGGACAAGCACCGGGGAGCTGTTTTTT.

The sample holds a few counts of this clonotype. V usage is TRBV12-3 or TRBV12-4 and J usage is TRBJ2-7; TRBD2 matches 9 bases. CDR3 size: 14 residues. The V segment lost 6 bases and the J segment 0 bases; nucleotides outside the gene matches: 3. CDR3 amino acids: CASSPSGISYEQYF. CDR3 DNA sequence: TGTGCCAGCAGCCCTAGCGGGATCTCCTACGAGCAGTACTTC.

The genes are TRBV9 and TRBJ2-4; D is unclear. The CDR3 extends over 13 amino acids. The germline V gene encodes CDR1 SGDLS and CDR2 YYNGEE. V was shortened by 3 bases and J by 9 bases, with 13 bases between the two germline ends. The DNA for the CDR3 is TGTGCCAGCAGCGATCCAGTATTAGGCATTCAGTACTTC. It specifies CASSDPVLGIQYF.

This chain joins TRBV20-1 and TRBJ2-7; tentative D call: TRBD2 (6 bases). The CDR3 is 16 residues long. The germline gives CDR1 DFQATT, CDR2 SNEGSKA (reference sequence). V was shortened by 1 base and J by 5 bases, with 21 bases between the two germline ends. The CDR3 loop is CSARVLSGGKPHEQYF. In DNA, the CDR3 is TGCAGTGCTAGAGTGTTGTCCGGCGGGAAACCACACGAGCAGTACTTC.

The table lists this clonotype with many counts. The V call is TRBV12-3 or TRBV12-4, the J call TRBJ2-7; D is perhaps TRBD1 (6 bases). Trimming left V 3 bases short and J 3 bases short, with 9 bases between. The CDR3 is 13 residues long. CDR3 sequence reads: CASSLGAGYEQYF. The CDR3 DNA follows: TGTGCCAGCAGTTTGGGGGCGGGCTACGAGCAGTACTTC.